The 26 T cell receptor beta chains given below trace back to one sample, sequenced in a study of monozygotic twins with inflammatory bowel disease. TCRdb reprocessed the 5' RACE reads, keeping one entry per CDR3 protein, no DNA. This sample's clone table lists some 200,000 distinct CDR3 sequences. Sequences were obtained from blood. These receptors all stem from a human donor with ulcerative colitis or Crohn's disease, or a healthy co-twin of an affected twin (not recorded which).

V gene TRBV5-4 combines with J gene TRBJ2-6. Germline V lookup: CDR1 SGHNT, CDR2 YYREEE (reference sequence). This CDR3 spans 18 amino acids. The CDR3 region is CASSRQDVGVWGANVLTF.

This sequence joins TRBV20-1 and TRBJ2-1; checking the TCRdb D call of TRBD2 is not possible without DNA. Germline CDR1 and CDR2: DFQATT and SNEGSKA (reference sequence). This CDR3 is 13 amino acids long. This chain's CDR3 is CSADPGLSTRRFF.

The V call is TRBV6-1, the J call TRBJ2-6; the TRBD2 assignment by TCRdb is unverifiable without DNA. Germline V lookup: CDR1 MNHNS, CDR2 SASEGT. CDR3 length: 16 amino acids. CDR3 loop: CASSSGLLSGANVLTF.

The chain joins TRBV12-3 or TRBV12-4 to TRBJ1-6; lacking DNA, the TRBD1 call made by TCRdb goes unchecked. This CDR3 comprises 18 residues. The CDR3 protein is CASSLSGGGTGSLKSLHF.

CDR3 sequence: CASSTRGQGYVITFF. The chain combines TRBV13 with TRBJ1-1; the TCRdb D gene call, TRBD1, has no DNA to confirm it. There are 15 residues in the CDR3. From germline, CDR1 is PRHDT and CDR2 FYEKMQ (reference sequence).

The chain combines TRBV5-1 with TRBJ2-1; TCRdb selects TRBD2, and the lack of DNA leaves this call unchecked. There are 17 residues in the CDR3. Germline V CDR1 and CDR2: SGHRS, YFSETQ. The chain's CDR3 is CASSLIASRGGSNEQFF.

The rearrangement uses TRBV11-2 and TRBJ2-7; TCRdb's D gene call, TRBD1, goes unchecked for lack of DNA. This CDR3 spans 14 amino acids. CDR1 is SGHAT, CDR2 FQNNGV, per germline. The chain's CDR3 is CASSSTTPTYEQYF.

The chain carries TRBV4-1 and TRBJ2-7; the D call from TCRdb, TRBD1, cannot be confirmed without DNA. The CDR3 is 15 amino acids. Germline V gene data show CDR1 as MGHRA and CDR2 as YSYEKL. Here the CDR3 reads CASRDQAGAAYEQYF.

The rearrangement joins TRBV6-1 to TRBJ2-5. Germline V gives CDR1 MNHNS, CDR2 SASEGT. The CDR3 extends over 14 amino acids. The chain's CDR3 is CASRQDPEIGTQYF.

The chain uses TRBV5-1 and TRBJ2-1. From germline, CDR1 is SGHRS and CDR2 YFSETQ. This CDR3 is built from 14 residues. The CDR3 here is CASSLDTGWDEQFF.

This chain uses TRBV2 with TRBJ1-2. Per germline, CDR1 SNHLY and CDR2 FYNNEI. The CDR3 totals 13 residues. CDR3 region: CASTGGDPYGYTF.

CDR3: CASSQDVSQPQHF. The chain has TRBV3-1 and TRBJ1-5. The CDR3 has 13 amino acids. Germline CDR1 and CDR2: LGHDT and YNNKEL (reference sequence).

The V and J genes are TRBV12-3 or TRBV12-4 and TRBJ1-1. The CDR3 extends over 14 amino acids. This CDR3 reads CASIKSGLNTEAFF.

V usage is TRBV5-6 and J usage is TRBJ1-2; TCRdb names TRBD1, which stays unverified in the absence of DNA. The CDR3 contains 15 residues. Germline V gene lookup returns CDR1 SGHDT and CDR2 YYEEEE. CDR3: CASSWGQAIAYGYTF.

V and J are TRBV18 and TRBJ2-1; TCRdb proposes TRBD1, but this gene call is untestable without DNA. The CDR3 is 14 residues long. Germline CDR1 reads KGHSH; CDR2 reads LQKENI. The CDR3 loop is CASSPSTGPNEQFF.

The chain carries TRBV3-1 and TRBJ2-3; TCRdb's assignment of TRBD2 cannot be checked, as there is no DNA. CDR3 length: 14 amino acids. Germline loops: CDR1 LGHDT, CDR2 YNNKEL (reference sequence). CDR3 sequence: CASSQGGGTDTQYF.

V usage is TRBV29-1 and J usage is TRBJ2-6. CDR3 size: 13 residues. The germline CDR1 and CDR2 sequences are SQVTM and ANQGSEA. CDR3: CSIYNSGANVLTF.

This chain links TRBV5-1 with TRBJ1-5. The length of the CDR3 is 15 residues. The germline V gene encodes CDR1 SGHRS and CDR2 YFSETQ. The CDR3 loop reads CASSLRQGGREPQHF.

The chain combines TRBV7-8 with TRBJ1-5. Germline V gene lookup returns CDR1 SGHVS and CDR2 FQNEAQ. The CDR3 is made up of 16 amino acids. CDR3 protein: CASSLGRAVSNQPQHF.

V and J are TRBV6-1 and TRBJ1-6. This CDR3 region has 14 residues. Germline values: CDR1 MNHNS, CDR2 SASEGT. CDR3 region: CAIGRSSYNSPLHF.

The V call is TRBV29-1, the J call TRBJ1-1; TCRdb's D call of TRBD1 is untestable without DNA. Germline loops: CDR1 SQVTM, CDR2 ANQGSEA. The length of the CDR3 is 14 residues. This CDR3 is CSVDTTGVNTEAFF.

V and J are TRBV7-2 and TRBJ1-5; the TCRdb call, TRBD1, lacks DNA for checking. CDR3 length: 15 amino acids. Germline-derived CDR1 and CDR2 are SGHTA and FQGNSA. This CDR3 reads CASTTNPGAHQPQHF.

CDR3 region: CAISEGGTGGFGVGNQPQHF. The chain carries TRBV10-3 and TRBJ1-5; without DNA, the TCRdb call of TRBD1 cannot be checked. There are 20 residues in the CDR3. The germline gives CDR1 ENHRY, CDR2 SYGVKD.

This chain connects TRBV5-6 to TRBJ2-2; the D gene TCRdb calls, TRBD2, cannot be checked with no DNA. From germline, CDR1 is SGHDT and CDR2 YYEEEE. There are 16 residues in the CDR3. The CDR3 loop reads CASSMDGGGGTGELFF.

The rearrangement links TRBV7-9 to TRBJ2-7; TCRdb picks TRBD1, but there is no DNA to check that call. This CDR3 has 15 residues. Germline V lookup: CDR1 SEHNR, CDR2 FQNEAQ (reference sequence). The CDR3 reads CASSFVTGGKGEQYF.

The chain links TRBV27 to TRBJ2-3; TCRdb reports TRBD1, a call that lacks DNA to check it against. The germline V gene encodes CDR1 MNHEY and CDR2 SMNVEV (reference sequence). The CDR3 is 18 amino acids. CDR3 loop: CASSPKTTNRGQTYTQYF.